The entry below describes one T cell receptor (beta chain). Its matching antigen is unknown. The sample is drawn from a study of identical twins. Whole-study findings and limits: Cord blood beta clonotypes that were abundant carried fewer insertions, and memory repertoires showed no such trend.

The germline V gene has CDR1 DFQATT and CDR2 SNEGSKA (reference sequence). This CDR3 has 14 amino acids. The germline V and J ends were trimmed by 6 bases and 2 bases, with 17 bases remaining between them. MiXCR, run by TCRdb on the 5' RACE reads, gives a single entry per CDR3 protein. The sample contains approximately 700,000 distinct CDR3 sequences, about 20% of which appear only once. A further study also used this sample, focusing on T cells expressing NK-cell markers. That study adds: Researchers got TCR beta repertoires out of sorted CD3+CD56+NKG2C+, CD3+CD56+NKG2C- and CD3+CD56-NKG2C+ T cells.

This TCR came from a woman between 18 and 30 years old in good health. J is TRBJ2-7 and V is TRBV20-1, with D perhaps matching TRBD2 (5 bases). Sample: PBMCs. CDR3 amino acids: CSAVREGAPYEQYF. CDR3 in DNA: TGCAGTGCCGTACGAGAGGGAGCACCCTACGAGCAGTACTTC.